Given below is one T cell receptor (beta chain) in context. The clone's antigen remains unknown. Base qualities are not recorded, but no much larger clone differs from it by a single base. The TCR beta CDR3 regions were amplified from RNA transcripts. The TCR CDR3 was subjected to a first round of RT-PCR using the HTBI primer set and the Qiagen OneStep RT-PCR kit. Libraries were constructed in a second round of multiplex PCR, after which size selection and purification were performed. The libraries were sequenced on an Illumina HiSeq2000 using paired-end 100 bp reads. In the original analysis: SOAPnuke was used to process the raw data, with reads discarded if the reads contained adapters or uncalled bases, had a mean Phred below 15, or lacked an exact constant-primer or identifier match. COPE v1.2.5 was used to merge high-quality paired reads, and clonotypes were defined as unique nucleotide sequences. Clonotypes were aligned to IMGT TRBV, TRBD and TRBJ reference segments using MiTCR v1.1. The analysis was restricted to V-J combinations with a frequency above 0.0001, which together covered 99% to 99.2% of the repertoires. The TCS score was defined as F50 (clonal expansion) divided by E x V (chaos), with BLOSUM62-based TCRdist calculated between CDR3 peptides within each V-J. Welch's t-statistics and random forest reduced 500 to 550 V-J features to roughly 13, which were used in a naive Bayes classifier (R e1071). Using fastp trimming at Q25 and MiXCR clonotype assembly, TCRdb reanalyzed the public sequencing data and kept in-frame beta chains. Rows with one shared CDR3 protein collapse into an entry with the most common genes and DNA. The V and J calls follow TCRdb's processing rather than the paper's. In all, the sample holds 350,000 to 450,000 distinct CDR3 sequences, and over 11% of those were seen once. Approximately 27% of the sample belongs to the ten largest clones.

Ophthalmopathy patients had moderately to severely active disease, with a Clinical Activity Score of 3 or more, a NOSPECS grade of 4 or more, and a disease duration of less than 3 months. The study excluded patients with uncontrolled infections, other autoimmune diseases, pregnancy or lactation. Diagnoses were based on clinical symptoms, serum thyroxine and TRAb, thyroid ultrasound and orbital computed tomography. Ficoll-Paque density gradient centrifugation was used to isolate PBMCs from approximately 10 ml of fresh peripheral blood. Total RNA was extracted with Trizol reagent, and quality was checked on an Agilent 2100 Bioanalyzer. This entry belongs to a study of T cells in Graves' hyperthyroidism and ophthalmopathy (dated by TCRdb to the late 2010s). Notes on the research overall: Peripheral blood samples were taken at initial diagnosis, before any treatment was given. The approximately 98 discovery patients were randomly divided into training and test sets at a 7:3 ratio. TCR Vbeta CDR3 sequencing of roughly 140 peripheral blood samples (43 ophthalmopathy, 75 to 80 hyperthyroidism and some 17 progressor patients) is reported in the paper. Thyroid tissue and blood T-cell repertoires from six Graves' hyperthyroidism patients were also compared in the study. Prospective prediction of ophthalmopathy was tested in an independent validation cohort of 18 to 20 hyperthyroidism patients and 15 to 17 patients who later progressed to ophthalmopathy. Following sampling, methimazole starting at 30 mg daily was given to hyperthyroidism patients, and high-dose intravenous methylprednisolone was given to ophthalmopathy patients. To identify distinguishing TCR V-J signatures, a discovery cohort of about 100 patients was used, comprising some 45 with Graves' ophthalmopathy and 55 to 65 with stable Graves' hyperthyroidism. The paper's findings and limits, for the study overall: Ophthalmopathy was separated from stable hyperthyroidism by a 13 V-J signature model, with over 85% sensitivity and about 81% specificity obtained in cross-validation and 80%/75% obtained in testing. Most expanded thyroid clonotypes (frequency above 0.001) were also detected in blood, suggesting blood repertoires may reflect thyroid immune responses. Sample size was not statistically predetermined, and blinding of investigators to group allocation was not performed. In validation, progression to ophthalmopathy was predicted by the model with about 70% sensitivity and 72.22% specificity, a median of approximately 6.5 months before onset.

V and J lose 5 bases and 7 bases, and a span of 12 bases separates them. The CDR3 starts with the cysteine, ends with the phenylalanine, and has 12 residues. CDR3 DNA is the only sequence kept; it has 36 bases, read in frame from the first base. Via the germline V gene, CDR1 is ENHRY and CDR2 SYGVKD. The sequence derives from a man aged 50-59 years with Graves' ophthalmopathy. Recombination connected TRBV10-3 to TRBJ2-7; the D gene is perhaps TRBD1, from 6 matching bases. The sample consisted of blood. The CDR3 region has the sequence CAISNRDQEQYF. The DNA is as follows: TGTGCCATCAGTAACAGGGATCAAGAGCAGTACTTC.